The TCR beta chain under discussion was sequenced for a study of blood T cell repertoires in COVID-19. The overall study: Samples came from the United States, Italy and Spain, spanning acute and convalescent COVID-19. Nucleic acid was either cDNA or gDNA, and it came from T cells, B-cell-depleted T cells, or PBMCs.

Germline V gene data show CDR1 as MDHEN and CDR2 as SYDVKM. The ends lost 2 bases at V and 4 bases at J; junction bases unmatched: 7. This CDR3 region has 15 residues. Study members were between roughly 18 and 100 years old and lived in fewer than 30 US regions. Participants had their cohort set by participant-reported clinical history. Sequenced by immunoSEQ multiplex PCR; TCRdb stores in-frame clones only, minus some. Of 250,000 to 300,000 clones in the sample, about 90% were seen once. This clonotype was obtained from a human donor in a cohort exposed to, infected with or recovered from COVID-19 (not recorded which). The donor label of this sample is uncertain. Material for sequencing was PBMCs or T cells enriched from blood (not recorded which). The chain joins TRBV28 to TRBJ1-2, with TRBD1 matching over 7 bases. The CDR3 sequence is CASSLSTGAGYGYTF. The DNA for the CDR3 is TGTGCCAGCAGTTTAAGTACAGGGGCAGGCTATGGCTACACCTTC.